What follows are 16 T cell receptor beta chains derived from one specimen sequenced in a study of chemoradiotherapy in HPV16-positive cancers. Repertoires were generated with immunoSEQ multiplex PCR, while TCRdb's copy carries only in-frame clones and drops some. The profile shows 55,000 to 85,000 clones, more than 70% of them singletons. The sequences come from blood, collected from a patient who underwent chemoradiotherapy. The source is a human donor with HPV-associated anogenital cancer.

V gene TRBV18 combines with J gene TRBJ2-7, with 7 positions matching TRBD2. V shed 3 bases, J shed 2 bases, and the junction held 10 bases outside the gene matches. This CDR3 has 16 residues. The germline gives CDR1 KGHSH, CDR2 LQKENI. CDR3 nucleotide sequence: TGTGCCAGCTCACCCCTGGGGGGAGGGGACCCCTACGAGCAGTACTTC. Its translation: CASSPLGGGDPYEQYF.

This chain links TRBV28 with TRBJ2-1; 8 bases match TRBD2. This CDR3 is 13 amino acids long. CDR1 MDHEN and CDR2 SYDVKM come from the germline V gene. The trim removed 5 bases at V and 5 bases at J, leaving 2 bases unmatched. CDR3 in amino acids: CASSIAGNNEQFF. The CDR3 coding sequence is TGTGCCAGCAGTATAGCGGGAAACAATGAGCAGTTCTTC.

The rearrangement joins TRBV7-3 to TRBJ2-1; 14 nucleotides line up with TRBD2. Germline values: CDR1 SGHTA, CDR2 FQGTGA. V dropped 4 bases and J dropped 0; count of bases not matched to a gene: 8. The CDR3 runs to 19 residues. The CDR3 loop reads CASSSRLAGGPSSYNEQFF. The CDR3 nucleotides are TGTGCCAGCAGCTCGCGACTAGCGGGGGGGCCTAGCTCCTACAATGAGCAGTTCTTC. Based on the CDR3 plus reference TRBV7-3 and TRBJ2-1, the full variable domain is GAGVSQTPSNKVTEKGKYVELRCDPISGHTALYWYRQSLGQGPEFLIYFQGTGAADDSGLPNDRFFAVRPEGSVSTLKIQRTERGDSAVYLCASSSRLAGGPSSYNEQFFGPGTRLTVL.

V usage is TRBV15 and J usage is TRBJ2-5; the D call may be TRBD1 or TRBD2 (5 bases each). This CDR3 has 17 amino acids. The germline V gene encodes CDR1 LNHNV and CDR2 YYDKDF (reference sequence). The germline V and J ends were trimmed by 3 bases and 1 base, with 18 bases remaining between them. The CDR3 DNA is TGTGCCACCAGCAGGCCCCCATCTACCGGGACCCAAGAGACCCAGTACTTC. It is translated as CATSRPPSTGTQETQYF.

The V gene is TRBV15, the J gene TRBJ2-7; D is unresolved. Germline V gene sequence: CDR1 LNHNV, CDR2 YYDKDF (reference sequence). Trimming shortened V by 6 bases and J by 4 bases, and 13 bases separated the two germline ends. CDR3 size: 13 residues. CDR3 amino acids: CATRMGSAYEQYF. The CDR3 bases are TGTGCCACCAGGATGGGATCAGCATACGAGCAGTACTTC.

The chain carries TRBV5-1 and TRBJ1-1; TRBD1 agrees at 7 bases. Germline V CDR1 and CDR2: SGHRS, YFSETQ. V was pared by 3 bases and J by 1 base, with 9 bases of the junction left unmatched. The length of the CDR3 is 16 residues. The CDR3 here is CASSSNYRGKNTEAFF. CDR3 nucleotides: TGCGCCAGCAGCTCGAATTACAGGGGAAAGAACACTGAAGCTTTCTTT.

The chain links TRBV21-1 to TRBJ2-2; the table's D call, TRBD2, has no DNA check behind it. TRBV21-1 is a documented pseudogene. The CDR3 has 15 residues. CDR3 protein: CASTGNGKNTGELFF. The CDR3 DNA is TGTGCCAGCACCGGGAACGGGAAGAACACCGGGGAGCTGTTTTTT.

The DNA for the CDR3 is TGTGCCAGCAGCGGTGATGCAGACGAGCAGTACTTC. Its translation: CASSGDADEQYF. The chain joins TRBV9 to TRBJ2-7; D ambiguous. The CDR3 extends over 12 amino acids. The V end was cut by 3 bases, the J end by 5 bases, with 9 bases between. Germline V gives CDR1 SGDLS, CDR2 YYNGEE.

V usage is TRBV5-6 and J usage is TRBJ1-4; D remains ambiguous. The CDR3 runs 13 residues. CDR1 and CDR2 from the germline V gene are SGHDT and YYEEEE. The germline V and J ends were trimmed by 5 bases and 8 bases, with 13 bases remaining between them. In DNA form, the CDR3 reads TGTGCCAGCAGTTTAAACATGGGAGAAAAACTGTTTTTT. Translating gives CASSLNMGEKLFF.

This rearrangement joins TRBV6-4 to TRBJ2-2; no definite D call. CDR1 is MRHNA and CDR2 is SNTAGT in the germline V gene. The CDR3 consists of 15 residues. The ends were cut back, 5 bases at V and 4 bases at J, with 14 bases in the middle. As DNA, the CDR3 is TGTGCCAGCAGTATTACCGGGCAGAGCACCGGGGAGCTGTTTTTT. Its protein product is CASSITGQSTGELFF.

The V and J genes are TRBV6-1 and TRBJ1-1; maybe TRBD1 (5 bases). Trimming cost V 9 bases and J 7 bases, with 9 bases left between them. Germline V gives CDR1 MNHNS, CDR2 SASEGT. The CDR3 covers 10 residues. The CDR3 loop is CASRGYEAFF. The CDR3 nucleotides read TGTGCCAGTAGGGGATATGAAGCTTTCTTT.

The chain is built from TRBV10-2 and TRBJ1-2, with 7 bases lining up with TRBD1. Unmatched junction bases numbered 2, after V lost 3 bases and J lost 4 bases. Germline loops: CDR1 WSHSY, CDR2 SAAADI. The CDR3 totals 13 residues. CDR3: CASSDDRVYGYTF. CDR3 in DNA: TGCGCCAGCAGTGACGACAGGGTCTATGGCTACACCTTC.

The chain recombines TRBV6-6 with TRBJ1-1; D unclear. The V gene lost 6 bases and the J gene lost 1 base, with 3 bases spanning the gap. Germline-derived CDR1 and CDR2 are MNHNY and SVGAGI (reference sequence). The CDR3 consists of 11 residues. The CDR3 loop reads CASRRNTEAFF. The CDR3 bases are TGTGCCAGCAGGCGGAACACTGAAGCTTTCTTT.

The rearrangement joins TRBV4-2 to TRBJ1-2; the D is unclear. Trimming left V 5 bases short and J 4 bases short, with 8 bases between. The CDR3 is made up of 12 amino acids. The V gene's germline CDR1 is LGHNA and CDR2 YNFKEQ. The CDR3 here is CASSLDGYGYTF. CDR3 DNA: TGTGCCAGCAGCTTGGACGGCTATGGCTACACCTTC.

The chain uses TRBV6-5 and TRBJ2-2; the D gene could be TRBD1 or TRBD2 (5 bases each). The CDR3 contains 16 residues. CDR1 MNHEY and CDR2 SVGAGI come from the germline V gene. The V end lost 0 bases, the J end lost 4 bases, and 12 bases lay between the germline ends. CDR3 in DNA: TGTGCCAGCAGTTACTCGATCCGGGGCCCCACCGGGGAGCTGTTTTTT. It is translated as CASSYSIRGPTGELFF.

This chain connects TRBV6-1 to TRBJ2-1, with D possibly TRBD1 on 5 matching bases. Germline V gene sequence: CDR1 MNHNS, CDR2 SASEGT. V was clipped by 4 bases and J by 5 bases, with 15 bases between them. The CDR3 runs 15 residues. CDR3 amino acids: CASSVIQTDNNEQFF. CDR3 sequence (DNA): TGTGCCAGCAGTGTAATCCAGACAGATAACAATGAGCAGTTCTTC.